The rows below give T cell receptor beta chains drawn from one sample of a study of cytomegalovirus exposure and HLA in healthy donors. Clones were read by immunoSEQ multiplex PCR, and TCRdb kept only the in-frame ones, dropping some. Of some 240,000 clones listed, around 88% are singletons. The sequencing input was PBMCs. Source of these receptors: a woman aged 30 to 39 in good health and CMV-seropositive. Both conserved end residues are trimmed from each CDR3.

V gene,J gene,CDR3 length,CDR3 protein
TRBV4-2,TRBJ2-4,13,ASSRLAGGENIQY
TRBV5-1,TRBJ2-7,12,ASAPRTTEREQY
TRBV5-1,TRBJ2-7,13,ASSVGLAGGYEQY
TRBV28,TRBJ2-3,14,ASSSQTSGRVNTQY
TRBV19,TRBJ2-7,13,ASTLSWTSSYEQY
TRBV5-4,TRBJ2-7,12,ASSTTKESYEQY
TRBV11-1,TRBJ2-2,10,ASLRSTGELF
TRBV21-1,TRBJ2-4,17,ASSKTTLIAGPPKNIQY
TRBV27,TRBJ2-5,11,ASSLRQGLTQY
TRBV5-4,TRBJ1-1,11,ASGRQVNTEAF
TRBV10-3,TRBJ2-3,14,AISATVGADINTQY
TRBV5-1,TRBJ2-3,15,ASSRGSGGSFTDTQY
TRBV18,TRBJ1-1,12,ASSPRQGEAEAF
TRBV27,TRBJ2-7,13,ASGLAGGISYEQY
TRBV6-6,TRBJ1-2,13,ASKGGTGTQYGYT
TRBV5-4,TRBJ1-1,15,ASSLQPGQGMNTEAF